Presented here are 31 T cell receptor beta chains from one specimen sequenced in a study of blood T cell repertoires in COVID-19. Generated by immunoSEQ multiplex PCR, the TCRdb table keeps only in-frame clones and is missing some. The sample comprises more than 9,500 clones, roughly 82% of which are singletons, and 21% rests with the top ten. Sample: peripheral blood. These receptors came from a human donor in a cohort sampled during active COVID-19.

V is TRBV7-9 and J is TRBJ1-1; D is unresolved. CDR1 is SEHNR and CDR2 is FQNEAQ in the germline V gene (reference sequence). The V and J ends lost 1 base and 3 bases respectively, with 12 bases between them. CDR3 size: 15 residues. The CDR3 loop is CASSLVSVTYTEAFF. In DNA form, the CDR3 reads TGTGCCAGCAGCTTAGTTAGCGTCACCTACACTGAAGCTTTCTTT.

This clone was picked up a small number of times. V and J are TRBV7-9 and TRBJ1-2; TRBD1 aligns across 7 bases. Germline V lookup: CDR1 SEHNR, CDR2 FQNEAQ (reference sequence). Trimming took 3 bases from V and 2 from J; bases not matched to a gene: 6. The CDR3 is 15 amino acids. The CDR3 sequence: CASSFSMTGNYGYTF. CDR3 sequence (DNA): TGTGCCAGCAGCTTCTCCATGACAGGGAACTATGGCTACACCTTC.

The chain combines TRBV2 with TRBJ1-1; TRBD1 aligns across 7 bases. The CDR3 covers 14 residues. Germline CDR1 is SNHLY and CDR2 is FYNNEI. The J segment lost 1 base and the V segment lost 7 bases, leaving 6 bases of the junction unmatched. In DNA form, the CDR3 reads TGTGCCAGCACCCTATGGACAGGGAACACTGAAGCTTTCTTT. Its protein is CASTLWTGNTEAFF.

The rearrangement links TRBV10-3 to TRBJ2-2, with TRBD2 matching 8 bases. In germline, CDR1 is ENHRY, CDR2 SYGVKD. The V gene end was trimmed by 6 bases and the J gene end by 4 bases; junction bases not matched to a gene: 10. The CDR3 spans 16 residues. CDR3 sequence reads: CAISGGLVLGTGELFF. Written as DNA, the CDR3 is TGTGCCATCAGCGGGGGACTAGTCCTTGGCACCGGGGAGCTGTTTTTT.

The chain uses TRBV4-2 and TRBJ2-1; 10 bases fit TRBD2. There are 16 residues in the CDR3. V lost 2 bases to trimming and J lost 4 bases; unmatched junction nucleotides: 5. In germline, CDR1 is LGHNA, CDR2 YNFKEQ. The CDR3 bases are TGTGCCAGCAGCCAAATACAGCGGGGGGGGTACAATGAGCAGTTCTTC. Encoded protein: CASSQIQRGGYNEQFF.

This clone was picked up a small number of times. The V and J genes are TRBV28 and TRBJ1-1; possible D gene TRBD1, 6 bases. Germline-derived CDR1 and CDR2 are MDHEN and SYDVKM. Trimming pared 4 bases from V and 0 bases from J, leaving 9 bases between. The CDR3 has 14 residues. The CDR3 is CASSSGQLNTEAFF. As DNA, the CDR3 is TGTGCCAGCAGTTCCGGACAGTTGAACACTGAAGCTTTCTTT.

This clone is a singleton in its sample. The CDR3 sequence is CASSPRSAGGLTGELFF. CDR3 nucleotide sequence: TGCGCCAGCAGCCCCCGAAGCGCGGGGGGCCTCACCGGGGAGCTGTTTTTT. The rearrangement links TRBV4-1 to TRBJ2-2, with 8 nucleotides matching TRBD2. CDR1 and CDR2 (germline): MGHRA, YSYEKL. The J segment lost 4 bases and the V segment lost 4 bases, leaving 11 bases of the junction unmatched. The CDR3 is 17 residues long.

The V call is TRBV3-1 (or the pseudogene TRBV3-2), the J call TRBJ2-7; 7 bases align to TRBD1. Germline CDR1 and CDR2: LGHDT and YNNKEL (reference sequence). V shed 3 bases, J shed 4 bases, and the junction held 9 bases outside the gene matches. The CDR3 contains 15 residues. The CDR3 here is CASSHPGTVSYEQYF. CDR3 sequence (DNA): TGTGCCAGCAGCCATCCCGGGACAGTAAGTTACGAGCAGTACTTC.

This CDR3 reads CASSPAGGADTQYF. CDR3 in DNA: TGTGCCAGCAGCCCAGCGGGGGGCGCAGATACGCAGTATTTT. This chain connects TRBV7-3 to TRBJ2-3; 9 nucleotides line up with TRBD2. The CDR3 consists of 14 residues. Germline CDR1 and CDR2: SGHTA and FQGTGA. The V segment lost 5 bases and the J segment 4 bases; nucleotides outside the gene matches: 4. The whole variable domain, remainder taken from reference TRBV7-3 and TRBJ2-3, is GAGVSQTPSNKVTEKGKYVELRCDPISGHTALYWYRQSLGQGPEFLIYFQGTGAADDSGLPNDRFFAVRPEGSVSTLKIQRTERGDSAVYLCASSPAGGADTQYFGPGTRLTVL.

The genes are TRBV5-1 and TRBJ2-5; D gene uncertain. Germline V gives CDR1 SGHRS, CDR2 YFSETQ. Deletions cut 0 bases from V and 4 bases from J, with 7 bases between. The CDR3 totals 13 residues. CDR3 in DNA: TGCGCCAGCAGCTTGGACAGAAGAGAGACCCAGTACTTC. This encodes CASSLDRRETQYF.

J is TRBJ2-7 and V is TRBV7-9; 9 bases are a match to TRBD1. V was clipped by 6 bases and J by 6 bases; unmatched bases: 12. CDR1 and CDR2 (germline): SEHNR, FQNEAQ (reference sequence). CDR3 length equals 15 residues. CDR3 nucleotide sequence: TGTGCCAGCAGTTTAACCGGGACAGGGCTCTTCGAGCAGTACTTC. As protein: CASSLTGTGLFEQYF.

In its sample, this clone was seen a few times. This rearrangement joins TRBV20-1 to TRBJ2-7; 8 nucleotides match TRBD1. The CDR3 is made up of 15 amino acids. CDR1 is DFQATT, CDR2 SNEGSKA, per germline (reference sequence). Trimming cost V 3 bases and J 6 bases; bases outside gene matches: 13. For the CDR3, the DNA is TGCAGTGCTAGTAGCCGGGACAGGCAGGAAGGCGAGCAGTACTTC. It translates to CSASSRDRQEGEQYF.

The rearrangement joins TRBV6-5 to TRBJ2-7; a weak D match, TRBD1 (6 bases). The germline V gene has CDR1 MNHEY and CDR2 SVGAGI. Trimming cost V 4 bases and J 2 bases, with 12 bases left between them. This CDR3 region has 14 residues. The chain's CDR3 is CASSFRDTTYEQYF. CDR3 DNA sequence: TGTGCCAGCAGTTTCCGGGACACTACCTACGAGCAGTACTTC.

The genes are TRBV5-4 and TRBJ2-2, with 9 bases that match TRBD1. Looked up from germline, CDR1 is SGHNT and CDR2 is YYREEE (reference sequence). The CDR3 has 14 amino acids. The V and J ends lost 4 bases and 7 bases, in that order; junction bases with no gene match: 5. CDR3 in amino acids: CASSSGTGYGELFF. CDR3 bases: TGTGCCAGCAGCAGTGGGACAGGGTACGGGGAGCTGTTTTTT.

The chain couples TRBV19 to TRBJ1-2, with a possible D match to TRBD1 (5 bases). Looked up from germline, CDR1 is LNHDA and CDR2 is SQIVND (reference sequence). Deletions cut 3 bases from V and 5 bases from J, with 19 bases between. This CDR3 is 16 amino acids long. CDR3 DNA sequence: TGTGCCAGTAGTATTCAATCGGATTTACCAGGGTATGGCTACACCTTC. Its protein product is CASSIQSDLPGYGYTF.

This CDR3 reads CSATYRSGNTIYF. Written as DNA, the CDR3 is TGCAGCGCTACCTACAGATCCGGAAACACCATATATTTT. The chain is built from TRBV29-1 and TRBJ1-3; the D is unclear. The V end was cut by 7 bases, the J end by 4 bases, with 14 bases between. The CDR3 contains 13 residues. The V gene's germline CDR1 is SQVTM and CDR2 ANQGSEA.

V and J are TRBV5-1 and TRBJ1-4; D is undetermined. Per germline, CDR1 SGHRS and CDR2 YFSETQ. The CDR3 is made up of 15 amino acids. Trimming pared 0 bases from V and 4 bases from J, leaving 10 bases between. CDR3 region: CASSLAGHINEKLFF. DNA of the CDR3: TGCGCCAGCAGCTTGGCTGGCCACATTAATGAAAAACTGTTTTTT. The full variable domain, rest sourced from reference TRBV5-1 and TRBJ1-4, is KAGVTQTPRYLIKTRGQQVTLSCSPISGHRSVSWYQQTPGQGLQFLFEYFSETQRNKGNFPGRFSGRQFSNSRSEMNVSTLELGDSALYLCASSLAGHINEKLFFGSGTQLSVL.

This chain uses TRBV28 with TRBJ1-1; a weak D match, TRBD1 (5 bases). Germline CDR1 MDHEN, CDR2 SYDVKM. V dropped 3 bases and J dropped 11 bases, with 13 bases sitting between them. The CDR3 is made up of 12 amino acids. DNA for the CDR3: TGTGCCAGCAGTTTGGTGGGACGGGAGGCTTTCTTT. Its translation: CASSLVGREAFF.

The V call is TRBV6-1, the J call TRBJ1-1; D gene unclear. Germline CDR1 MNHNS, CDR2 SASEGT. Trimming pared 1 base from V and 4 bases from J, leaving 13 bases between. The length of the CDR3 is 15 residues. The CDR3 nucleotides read TGTGCCAGCAGTGAAGGTGTGGTGGAGGCCACTGAAGCTTTCTTT. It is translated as CASSEGVVEATEAFF.

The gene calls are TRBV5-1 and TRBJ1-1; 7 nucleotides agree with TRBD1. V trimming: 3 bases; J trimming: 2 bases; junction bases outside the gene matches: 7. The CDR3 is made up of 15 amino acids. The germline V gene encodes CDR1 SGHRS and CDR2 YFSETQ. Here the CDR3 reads CASSWTGTANTEAFF. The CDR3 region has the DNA TGCGCCAGCAGCTGGACCGGGACAGCTAACACTGAAGCTTTCTTT. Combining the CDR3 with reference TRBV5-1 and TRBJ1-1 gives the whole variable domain KAGVTQTPRYLIKTRGQQVTLSCSPISGHRSVSWYQQTPGQGLQFLFEYFSETQRNKGNFPGRFSGRQFSNSRSEMNVSTLELGDSALYLCASSWTGTANTEAFFGQGTRLTVV.

The CDR3 DNA sequence: TGTGCCAGCAGCCACGCAACAGGGAGTCTCGAAAAACTGTTTTTT. Translating gives CASSHATGSLEKLFF. The gene calls are TRBV3-1 (or the pseudogene TRBV3-2) and TRBJ1-4; D is perhaps TRBD1 (6 bases). V was clipped by 3 bases and J by 8 bases, with 16 bases between them. There are 15 residues in the CDR3. CDR1 LGHDT and CDR2 YNNKEL come from the germline V gene (reference sequence).

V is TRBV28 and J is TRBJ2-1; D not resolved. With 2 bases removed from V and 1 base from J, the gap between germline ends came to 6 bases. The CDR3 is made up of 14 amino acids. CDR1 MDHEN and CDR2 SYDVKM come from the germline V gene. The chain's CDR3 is CASSLPGSYNEQFF. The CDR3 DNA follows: TGTGCCAGCAGTTTACCAGGTTCCTACAATGAGCAGTTCTTC. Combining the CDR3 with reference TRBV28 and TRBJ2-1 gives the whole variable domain DVKVTQSSRYLVKRTGEKVFLECVQDMDHENMFWYRQDPGLGLRLIYFSYDVKMKEKGDIPEGYSVSREKKERFSLILESASTNQTSMYLCASSLPGSYNEQFFGPGTRLTVL.

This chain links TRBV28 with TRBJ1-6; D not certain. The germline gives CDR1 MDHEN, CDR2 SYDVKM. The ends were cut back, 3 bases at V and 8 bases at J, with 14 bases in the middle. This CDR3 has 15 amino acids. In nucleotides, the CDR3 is TGTGCCAGCAGTTTCATGAGGCCGAGGGATTCACCCCTCCACTTT. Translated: CASSFMRPRDSPLHF.

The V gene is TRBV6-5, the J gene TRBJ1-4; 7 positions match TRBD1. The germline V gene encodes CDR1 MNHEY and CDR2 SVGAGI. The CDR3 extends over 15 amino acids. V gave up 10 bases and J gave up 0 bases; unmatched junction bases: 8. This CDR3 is CATRDRDTTNEKLFF. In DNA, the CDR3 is TGTGCCACCCGGGACAGAGACACAACTAATGAAAAACTGTTTTTT.

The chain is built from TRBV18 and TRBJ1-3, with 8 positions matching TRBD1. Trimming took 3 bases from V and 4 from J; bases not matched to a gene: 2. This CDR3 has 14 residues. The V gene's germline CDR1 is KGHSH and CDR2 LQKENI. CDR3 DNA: TGTGCCAGCTCACCGGACAGGGCAGGAAACACCATATATTTT. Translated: CASSPDRAGNTIYF. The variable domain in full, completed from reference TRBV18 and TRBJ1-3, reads NAGVMQNPRHLVRRRGQEARLRCSPMKGHSHVYWYRQLPEEGLKFMVYLQKENIIDESGMPKERFSAEFPKEGPSILRIQQVVRGDSAAYFCASSPDRAGNTIYFGEGSWLTVV.

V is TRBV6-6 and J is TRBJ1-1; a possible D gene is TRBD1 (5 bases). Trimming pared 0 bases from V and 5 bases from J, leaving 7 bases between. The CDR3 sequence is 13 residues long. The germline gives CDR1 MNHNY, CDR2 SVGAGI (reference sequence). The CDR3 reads CASSYSGVTEAFF. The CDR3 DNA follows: TGTGCCAGCAGTTACTCAGGGGTTACTGAAGCTTTCTTT.

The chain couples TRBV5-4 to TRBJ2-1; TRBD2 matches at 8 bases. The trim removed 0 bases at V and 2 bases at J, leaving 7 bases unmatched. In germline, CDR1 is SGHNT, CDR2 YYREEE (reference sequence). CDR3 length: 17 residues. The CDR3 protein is CASSLAWGSGAYNEQFF. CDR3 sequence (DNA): TGTGCCAGCAGCTTGGCCTGGGGTAGCGGGGCCTACAATGAGCAGTTCTTC.

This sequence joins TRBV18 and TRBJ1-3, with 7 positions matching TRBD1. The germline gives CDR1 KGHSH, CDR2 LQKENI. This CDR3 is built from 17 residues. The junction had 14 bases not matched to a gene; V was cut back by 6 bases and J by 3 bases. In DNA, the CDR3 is TGTGCCAGCTCGCATGTCGCAGGGGGGCTGAGTGGAAACACCATATATTTT. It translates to CASSHVAGGLSGNTIYF.

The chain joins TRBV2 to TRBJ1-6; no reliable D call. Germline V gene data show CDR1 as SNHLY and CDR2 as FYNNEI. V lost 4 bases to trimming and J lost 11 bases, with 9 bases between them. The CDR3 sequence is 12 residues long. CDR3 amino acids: CASSGRSPPLHF. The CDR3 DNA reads TGTGCCAGCAGTGGGCGGAGTCCACCCCTCCACTTT.

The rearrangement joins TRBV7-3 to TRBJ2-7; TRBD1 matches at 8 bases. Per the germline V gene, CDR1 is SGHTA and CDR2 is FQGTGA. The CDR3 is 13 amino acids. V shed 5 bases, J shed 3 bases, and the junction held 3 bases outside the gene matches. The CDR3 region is CASSRTGGYEQYF. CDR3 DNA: TGTGCCAGCAGCCGAACAGGGGGCTACGAGCAGTACTTC.

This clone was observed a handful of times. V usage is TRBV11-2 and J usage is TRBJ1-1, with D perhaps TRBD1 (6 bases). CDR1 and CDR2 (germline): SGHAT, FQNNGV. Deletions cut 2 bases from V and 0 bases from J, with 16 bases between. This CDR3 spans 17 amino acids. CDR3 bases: TGTGCCAGCAGCTTACGATTGGGGGCCTTGGTGAACACTGAAGCTTTCTTT. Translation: CASSLRLGALVNTEAFF.